The sequence of this T cell receptor beta chain was determined in a study of monozygotic twins with inflammatory bowel disease. Study observations and caveats: Repertoire similarity matched across concordant and discordant twins, perhaps owing to limited power. The data offered no way to tell different T cell subtypes apart.

Details on this clonotype: What it binds is not known.

TCRalpha and TCRbeta cDNA was put through two nested PCRs of roughly 17 and 9 cycles. TCRdb reanalyzed the 5' RACE reads, giving one entry per CDR3 protein sequence and no DNA. This repertoire includes over 90,000 distinct CDR3 sequences. Germline CDR1 is SEHNR and CDR2 is FQNEAQ (reference sequence). This CDR3 is built from 14 residues. Material: blood. This chain uses TRBV7-9 with TRBJ1-1; TCRdb selects TRBD1, and the lack of DNA leaves this call unchecked. This TCR came from a human donor with ulcerative colitis or Crohn's disease, or a healthy co-twin of an affected twin (not recorded which). CDR3 region: CASSPGTADSEAFF.